Each of the 15 T cell receptor beta chains below was sequenced from the same sample in a study of blood T cell repertoires in COVID-19. Sequencing used immunoSEQ multiplex PCR; TCRdb keeps in-frame clones, though not all of them. Of some 300,000 clones listed, approximately 89% were seen once; the top ten hold 2.5% to 3.5%. The sample was PBMCs or T cells enriched from blood (not recorded which). Receptor source: a woman in her forties or fifties who had been exposed to COVID-19.

This clone has a single count. CDR3 bases: TGTGCCAGCACGAGGCAGGGGGGATTAAACACTGAAGCTTTCTTT. This gives the protein CASTRQGGLNTEAFF. The chain links TRBV27 to TRBJ1-1; 7 bases map to TRBD1. Looked up from germline, CDR1 is MNHEY and CDR2 is SMNVEV (reference sequence). Losses at the gene ends were 7 bases for V and 2 bases for J; bases not matched to a gene: 10. CDR3 length: 15 residues.

V and J are TRBV27 and TRBJ1-2; D remains unclear. This CDR3 has 13 residues. Germline V gene data show CDR1 as MNHEY and CDR2 as SMNVEV (reference sequence). Deletions cut 7 bases from V and 7 bases from J, with 16 bases between. DNA of the CDR3: TGTGCCAGCACTCCTTCATTCGGGGTTGGCTACACCTTC. This codes for CASTPSFGVGYTF.

The V call is TRBV6-5, the J call TRBJ2-7; maybe TRBD2 (6 bases). Trimming took 5 bases from V and 6 from J, leaving 20 bases between them. CDR3 length equals 15 residues. The germline CDR1 and CDR2 sequences are MNHEY and SVGAGI. Written as DNA, the CDR3 is TGTGCCAGCAGTCGCCCGGGACTTGATGATGGCGAGCAGTACTTC. Amino acids: CASSRPGLDDGEQYF.

This sequence joins TRBV28 and TRBJ1-4; 7 bases are shared with TRBD1. J lost 6 bases, V lost 7 bases, and 8 bases had no gene match. This CDR3 contains 14 residues. Germline loops: CDR1 MDHEN, CDR2 SYDVKM. The CDR3 DNA sequence: TGTGCCAGCAAAACAGGGGTAAGGGATGAAAAACTGTTTTTT. The encoded protein is CASKTGVRDEKLFF.

This chain links TRBV28 with TRBJ1-2; D is undetermined. Germline V gene sequence: CDR1 MDHEN, CDR2 SYDVKM. The CDR3 extends over 12 amino acids. V was cut by 7 bases and J by 4 bases, with 10 bases left in between. The CDR3: CASTPGGYGYTF. The CDR3 DNA sequence: TGTGCCAGCACCCCCGGAGGCTATGGCTACACCTTC.

This chain links TRBV30 with TRBJ1-2; the match to TRBD1 covers 7 bases. J gave up 4 bases and V 4 bases, and 9 bases lay outside the gene matches. The CDR3 runs 14 residues. In germline, CDR1 is GTSNPN, CDR2 SVGIG (reference sequence). The CDR3 spells CAWIGTDGIYGYTF. The CDR3 DNA reads as TGTGCCTGGATCGGGACAGACGGTATCTATGGCTACACCTTC.

The V and J genes are TRBV4-1 and TRBJ2-1; weak D call: TRBD2 (8 bases). V lost 0 bases and J 1 base, leaving 13 bases between the germline ends. The CDR3 sequence is 17 residues long. From germline, CDR1 is MGHRA and CDR2 YSYEKL. The CDR3: CASSQEGGGGSYNEQFF. In nucleotides, the CDR3 is TGCGCCAGCAGCCAAGAAGGGGGCGGGGGGTCCTACAATGAGCAGTTCTTC.

The chain links TRBV12-3 or TRBV12-4 to TRBJ1-2; tentative D call: TRBD1 (6 bases). There are 13 residues in the CDR3. V lost 10 bases, J lost 1 base, and 13 bases lay in between. Written as DNA, the CDR3 is TGTGCCACCTCAGGGGCCCGTAACTATGGCTACACCTTC. It is translated as CATSGARNYGYTF.

This sequence joins TRBV28 and TRBJ2-5; the match to TRBD2 covers 9 bases. After removal of 11 bases from V and 5 bases from J, the junction contained 24 bases not matched to a gene. The CDR3 runs to 18 residues. CDR1 MDHEN and CDR2 SYDVKM come from the germline V gene. DNA for the CDR3: TGTGCCCCCACCAAACGCGGGGGGGGGCCCATAAGCGTGGAGACCCAGTACTTC. This codes for CAPTKRGGGPISVETQYF.

This clone has more than one count but fewer than ten. V usage is TRBV19 and J usage is TRBJ1-1; D possibly corresponds to TRBD1 (6 bases). Germline V CDR1 and CDR2: LNHDA, SQIVND (reference sequence). CDR3 size: 16 residues. V dropped 5 bases and J dropped 2 bases, with 18 bases sitting between them. The CDR3 protein is CASSPSGARSNTEAFF. CDR3 DNA: TGTGCCAGTAGTCCCTCAGGGGCTAGGAGTAACACTGAAGCTTTCTTT.

The chain links TRBV25-1 to TRBJ1-3, with a weak D call TRBD1 (6 bases). CDR3 length: 17 residues. Between the trimmed V and J ends, which lost 5 bases and 4 bases, there was a span of 21 bases. The germline V gene encodes CDR1 MGHDK and CDR2 SYGVNS. CDR3 nucleotides: TGTGCCAGCAGTACCTGGCCCCCGACAGGCGAAGGAAACACCATATATTTT. Protein product: CASSTWPPTGEGNTIYF.

V is TRBV15 and J is TRBJ2-4, with D possibly TRBD1 on 7 matching bases. Between the trimmed V and J ends, which lost 5 bases and 0 bases, there was a span of 14 bases. CDR3 length equals 16 residues. Germline CDR1 is LNHNV and CDR2 is YYDKDF (reference sequence). In DNA form, the CDR3 reads TGTGCCACCAGCCCCCCAGGGGGGTTAGCCAAAAACATTCAGTACTTC. Translation: CATSPPGGLAKNIQYF.

The chain recombines TRBV10-3 with TRBJ2-2; TRBD1 matches 10 bases. From germline, CDR1 is ENHRY and CDR2 SYGVKD. The CDR3 spans 16 residues. V was pared by 5 bases and J by 3 bases, with 6 bases of the junction left unmatched. The CDR3 sequence: CAISPGQGSDTGELFF. The CDR3 DNA follows: TGTGCCATCAGTCCGGGACAGGGGTCTGACACCGGGGAGCTGTTTTTT.

CDR3: CASSTRTGALGNYGYTF. The CDR3 bases are TGTGCCAGCAGCACCCGGACAGGCGCTCTGGGTAACTATGGCTACACCTTC. The V call is TRBV2, the J call TRBJ1-2; 7 bases align to TRBD1. The V and J ends lost 6 bases and 1 base, in that order; junction bases with no gene match: 14. There are 17 residues in the CDR3. Germline loops: CDR1 SNHLY, CDR2 FYNNEI. Based on the CDR3 plus reference TRBV2 and TRBJ1-2, the full variable domain is EPEVTQTPSHQVTQMGQEVILRCVPISNHLYFYWYRQILGQKVEFLVSFYNNEISEKSEIFDDQFSVERPDGSNFTLKIRSTKLEDSAMYFCASSTRTGALGNYGYTFGSGTRLTVV.

The chain recombines TRBV3-1 (or the pseudogene TRBV3-2) with TRBJ1-2; D is ambiguous. The CDR3 loop spans 10 amino acids. Germline CDR1 is LGHDT and CDR2 is YNNKEL (reference sequence). V was trimmed by 9 bases and J by 8 bases, leaving 10 bases between them. The CDR3 protein is CARTSSGYTF. The CDR3 DNA sequence: TGTGCCAGAACATCTAGCGGCTACACCTTC.